A single sample gave rise to the 13 T cell receptor beta chains below, sequenced in a study of T cell changes during pregnancy in multiple sclerosis (dated by TCRdb to about 2019). The library was made by the immunoSEQ multiplex PCR assay. TCRdb carries this immuneACCESS record with in-frame sequences only. Its versions omit some clonotypes, under half of them owing to an unresolved V gene in the studies checked, with the rest unexplained. In all, the sample holds about 69,000 clones, and 75% to 95% of those were seen once. Together, the top ten hold about 0.3% of the sample. Source: CD4+ T cells from peripheral blood mononuclear cells, taken in the third trimester of pregnancy. The source is a female donor in good health, enrolled as a control in a pregnancy study.

The V and J genes are TRBV4-3 and TRBJ1-1; the D gene is possibly TRBD1 (6 bases). Germline CDR1 reads LGHNA; CDR2 reads YSLEER. CDR3 length: 14 residues. V dropped 0 bases and J dropped 5 bases, with 10 bases sitting between them. The CDR3 is CASSQDTGKTEAFF. The CDR3 region has the DNA TGCGCCAGCAGCCAAGATACAGGGAAGACTGAAGCTTTCTTT.

The chain is built from TRBV25-1 and TRBJ1-2, with a weak D call TRBD1 (5 bases). Trimming removed 2 bases from V and 4 bases from J, with 11 bases in between. Germline values: CDR1 MGHDK, CDR2 SYGVNS. The CDR3 has 14 amino acids. The CDR3 loop is CASSEQNRFYGYTF. The DNA for the CDR3 is TGTGCCAGCAGTGAACAAAACAGGTTCTATGGCTACACCTTC.

J is TRBJ1-5 and V is TRBV11-2; no firm D call. The CDR3 has 15 residues. Trimming stripped 1 base from V and 2 bases from J, with 9 bases between. Germline-derived CDR1 and CDR2 are SGHAT and FQNNGV. The CDR3 loop is CASSLAGFGNQPQHF. The CDR3 nucleotides read TGTGCCAGCAGCTTAGCGGGGTTTGGCAATCAGCCCCAGCATTTT.

The V gene is TRBV4-3, the J gene TRBJ2-2, with a tentative D call TRBD1 (5 bases). This CDR3 region has 17 residues. Germline assignment: CDR1 LGHNA and CDR2 YSLEER. V was trimmed by 0 bases and J by 4 bases, leaving 15 bases between them. The CDR3 is CASSQDTPQGGTGELFF. CDR3 DNA sequence: TGCGCCAGCAGCCAAGATACCCCCCAGGGTGGCACCGGGGAGCTGTTTTTT.

The rearrangement joins TRBV18 to TRBJ1-1; TRBD1 matches 9 bases. Looked up from germline, CDR1 is KGHSH and CDR2 is LQKENI. This CDR3 has 14 amino acids. After removal of 6 bases from V and 1 base from J, the junction contained 3 bases not matched to a gene. The DNA of the CDR3 is TGTGCCAGCTCCCCGGGACAGGGGAACACTGAAGCTTTCTTT. Protein product: CASSPGQGNTEAFF.

V gene TRBV15 combines with J gene TRBJ1-2; D unclear. Germline V CDR1 and CDR2: LNHNV, YYDKDF (reference sequence). CDR3 length equals 15 residues. Deletions cut 0 bases from V and 8 bases from J, with 16 bases between. CDR3 DNA sequence: TGTGCCACCAGCAGAGATCGGGTAAGCGGTCGCGGCTACACCTTC. It yields the protein CATSRDRVSGRGYTF.

Written as DNA, the CDR3 is TGTGCCAGCAGCCCCACGCCCACAACGAACACTGAAGCTTTCTTT. It yields the protein CASSPTPTTNTEAFF. The chain employs TRBV7-3 and TRBJ1-1; D is undetermined. V was shortened by 5 bases and J by 1 base, with 14 bases between the two germline ends. The CDR3 runs 15 residues. Germline V lookup: CDR1 SGHTA, CDR2 FQGTGA.

The chain is built from TRBV11-3 and TRBJ1-2; 7 bases match TRBD1. Germline V lookup: CDR1 SGHNT, CDR2 YENEEA. The length of the CDR3 is 15 residues. With 3 bases clipped from V and 5 bases from J, the junction kept 9 bases outside the gene matches. CDR3 coding DNA: TGTGCCAGCAGCTTGGAAGGGGGCAGCTTATATGGCTACACCTTC. As protein: CASSLEGGSLYGYTF.

The genes are TRBV7-8 and TRBJ2-7; the match to TRBD2 covers 13 bases. Germline V gene lookup returns CDR1 SGHVS and CDR2 FQNEAQ. The junction had 7 bases not matched to a gene; V was cut back by 1 base and J by 4 bases. The CDR3 is 17 residues long. This CDR3 reads CASSLGIGTSGIYEQYF. The DNA of the CDR3 is TGTGCCAGCAGCTTAGGAATTGGGACTAGCGGGATTTACGAGCAGTACTTC.

CDR3 coding DNA: TGCGCCAGCAGCTATGCTAGCGGGGGTGACAATGAGCAGTTCTTC. This gives the protein CASSYASGGDNEQFF. The J gene is TRBJ2-1, the V gene TRBV5-1; 10 bases map to TRBD2. Looked up from germline, CDR1 is SGHRS and CDR2 is YFSETQ. The CDR3 is made up of 15 amino acids. Unmatched junction bases numbered 5, after V lost 3 bases and J lost 5 bases.

This clone was observed a few times. V and J are TRBV5-4 and TRBJ2-5; 10 bases are shared with TRBD2. Germline V gives CDR1 SGHNT, CDR2 YYREEE (reference sequence). V lost 2 bases to trimming and J lost 2 bases; unmatched junction nucleotides: 6. The CDR3 totals 16 residues. CDR3 coding DNA: TGTGCCAGCAGCTTCCTTAGCGGGGGGCCTCAAGAGACCCAGTACTTC. It is translated as CASSFLSGGPQETQYF.

CDR3 DNA sequence: TGTGCCTGGAAAGTACAGGGTGATGAAAAACTGTTTTTT. Amino acids: CAWKVQGDEKLFF. This rearrangement joins TRBV30 to TRBJ1-4; weak D call: TRBD1 (6 bases). The CDR3 consists of 13 residues. Per the germline V gene, CDR1 is GTSNPN and CDR2 is SVGIG (reference sequence). The V end lost 4 bases, the J end lost 6 bases, and 12 bases lay between the germline ends.

The V call is TRBV13, the J call TRBJ1-1, with D uncertain. Per germline, CDR1 PRHDT and CDR2 FYEKMQ (reference sequence). This CDR3 contains 13 residues. Deletions cut 5 bases from V and 8 bases from J, with 15 bases between. CDR3 in amino acids: CASSPPRETEAFF. CDR3 sequence (DNA): TGTGCCAGCAGCCCCCCTAGGGAGACCGAAGCTTTCTTT.